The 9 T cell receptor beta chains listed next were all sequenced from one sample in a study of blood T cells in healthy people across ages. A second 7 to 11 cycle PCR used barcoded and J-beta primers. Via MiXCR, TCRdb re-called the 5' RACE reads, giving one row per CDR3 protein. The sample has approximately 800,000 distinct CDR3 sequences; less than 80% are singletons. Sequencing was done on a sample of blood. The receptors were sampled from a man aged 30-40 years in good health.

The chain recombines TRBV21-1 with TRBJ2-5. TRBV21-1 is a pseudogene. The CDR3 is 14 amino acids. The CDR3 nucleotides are TGTGCCAGCAGAGAAACCGGACGGCAAGAGACCCAGTACTTC. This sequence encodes CASRETGRQETQYF.

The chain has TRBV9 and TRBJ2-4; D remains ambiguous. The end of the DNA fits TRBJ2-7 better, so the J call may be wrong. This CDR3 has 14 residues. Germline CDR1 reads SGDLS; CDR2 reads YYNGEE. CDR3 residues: CASSVGVETYEQYF. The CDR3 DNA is TGTGCCAGCAGCGTAGGAGTAGAGACCTACGAGCAGTACTTC.

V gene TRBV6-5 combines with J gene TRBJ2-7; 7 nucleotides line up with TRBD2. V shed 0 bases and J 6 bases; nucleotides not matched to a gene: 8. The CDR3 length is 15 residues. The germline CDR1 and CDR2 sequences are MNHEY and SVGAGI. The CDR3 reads CASSYSTLGGFEQYF. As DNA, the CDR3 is TGTGCCAGCAGTTACTCGACCCTGGGAGGGTTCGAGCAGTACTTC.

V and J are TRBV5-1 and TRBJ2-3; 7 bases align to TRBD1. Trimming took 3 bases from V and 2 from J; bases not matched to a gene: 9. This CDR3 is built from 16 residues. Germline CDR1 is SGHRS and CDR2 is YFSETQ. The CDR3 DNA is TGCGCCAGCAGCTCTCTAGGGACAGCCATCACAGATACGCAGTATTTT. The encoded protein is CASSSLGTAITDTQYF.

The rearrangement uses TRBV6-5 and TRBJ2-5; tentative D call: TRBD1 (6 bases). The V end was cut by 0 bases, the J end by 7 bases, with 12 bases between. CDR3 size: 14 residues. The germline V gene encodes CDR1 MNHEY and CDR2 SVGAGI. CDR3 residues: CASSYSGGQRTQYF. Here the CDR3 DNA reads TGTGCCAGCAGTTACTCAGGAGGACAGAGGACCCAGTACTTC.

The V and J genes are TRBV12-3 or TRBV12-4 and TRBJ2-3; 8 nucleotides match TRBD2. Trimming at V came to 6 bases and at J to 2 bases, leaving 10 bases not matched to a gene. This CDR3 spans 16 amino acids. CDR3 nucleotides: TGTGCCAGCAGCCTCCGAGCGGGGGAGATCACAGATACGCAGTATTTT. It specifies CASSLRAGEITDTQYF.

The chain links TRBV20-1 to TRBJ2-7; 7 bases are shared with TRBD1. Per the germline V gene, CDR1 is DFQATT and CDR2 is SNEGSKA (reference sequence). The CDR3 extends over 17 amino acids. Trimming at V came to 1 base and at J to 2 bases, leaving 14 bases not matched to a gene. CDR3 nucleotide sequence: TGCAGTGCTAGAGCTTTAACCGGGACAGATAACCCCTACGAGCAGTACTTC. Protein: CSARALTGTDNPYEQYF.

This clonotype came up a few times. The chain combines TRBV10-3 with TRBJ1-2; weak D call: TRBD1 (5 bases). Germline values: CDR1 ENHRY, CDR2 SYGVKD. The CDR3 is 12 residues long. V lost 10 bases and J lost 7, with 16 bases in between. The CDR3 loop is CATGTDPLGYTF. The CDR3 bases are TGTGCCACCGGGACGGATCCACTTGGCTACACCTTC.

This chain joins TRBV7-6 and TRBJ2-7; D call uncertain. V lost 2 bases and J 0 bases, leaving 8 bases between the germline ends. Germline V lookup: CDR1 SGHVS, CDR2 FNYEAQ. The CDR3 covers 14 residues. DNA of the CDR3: TGTGCCAGCAGCTTACGAAAGGCCTCCTACGAGCAGTACTTC. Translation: CASSLRKASYEQYF.